Below, 8 T cell receptor beta chains from the same sample are listed, as sequenced in a study of Ad26.COV2.S vaccination and SARS-CoV-2 variants. Repertoires were generated with immunoSEQ multiplex PCR, while TCRdb's copy carries only in-frame clones and drops some. The profile covers approximately 240,000 clones, with approximately 88% appearing a single time and over 8.5% taken by the ten largest. Treatment reported: roughly 18 received Ad26.COV2.S at low or high dose, single or two shots; roughly five received placebo; per-sample allocation not given. On day 63 after the first injection, vaccine and placebo recipients gave samples. This sample comprised peripheral blood, obtained in a trial of Ad26.COV2.S vaccine versus placebo. These receptors originate from a person aged 18-65 years who received the Ad26.COV2.S COVID-19 vaccine or a placebo.

The genes are TRBV5-1 and TRBJ1-1, with unresolved D. The CDR3 loop spans 14 amino acids. With 4 bases removed from V and 1 base from J, the gap between germline ends came to 11 bases. The germline V gene encodes CDR1 SGHRS and CDR2 YFSETQ. The CDR3 nucleotides are TGCGCCAGCAGCACGGTGGTCGGGAACACTGAAGCTTTCTTT. Amino acid sequence: CASSTVVGNTEAFF.

Details on this clone: This sample includes further DNA sequences coding for the same CDR3. This chain joins TRBV29-1 and TRBJ2-7, with a weak D call TRBD2 (5 bases). Trimming left V 7 bases short and J 2 bases short, with 12 bases between. Germline V gene sequence: CDR1 SQVTM, CDR2 ANQGSEA. The length of the CDR3 is 12 residues. The CDR3 loop is CSARLGTYEQYF. The CDR3 DNA sequence: TGCAGCGCCCGACTCGGGACCTACGAGCAGTACTTC.

Of note for this clone: This sample also contains other DNA sequences that code for the same CDR3. This chain connects TRBV9 to TRBJ2-3; unclear D gene. V was shortened by 0 bases and J by 1 base, with 6 bases between the two germline ends. The CDR3 loop spans 14 amino acids. The V gene's germline CDR1 is SGDLS and CDR2 YYNGEE. CDR3 in amino acids: CASSVDGGTDTQYF. The CDR3 DNA is TGTGCCAGCAGCGTAGATGGGGGCACAGATACGCAGTATTTT.

The chain uses TRBV7-8 and TRBJ1-2; TRBD1 might be the D (6 bases). Deletions cut 7 bases from V and 2 bases from J, with 14 bases between. The CDR3 spans 14 residues. CDR1 and CDR2 (germline): SGHVS, FQNEAQ. DNA for the CDR3: TGTGCCAGCACCCCTCCAGGGGCGAACTATGGCTACACCTTC. Translating gives CASTPPGANYGYTF.

The chain joins TRBV3-1 (or the pseudogene TRBV3-2) to TRBJ2-1, with 8 positions matching TRBD2. V lost 0 bases and J lost 6; bases outside the gene matches: 10. The CDR3 is 17 amino acids. Germline V gene lookup returns CDR1 LGHDT and CDR2 YNNKEL (reference sequence). CDR3: CASSQDPSGSVANEQFF. The CDR3 DNA sequence: TGTGCCAGCAGCCAAGATCCCAGCGGGAGTGTCGCCAATGAGCAGTTCTTC.

CDR3 nucleotides: TGTGCCAGCAACTCATCCTCGGCAGGGAACTATGGCTACACCTTC. It codes for CASNSSSAGNYGYTF. The rearrangement joins TRBV21-1 to TRBJ1-2; the listed D gene, TRBD1, was not tested against the DNA. TRBV21-1 is termed a pseudogene. The CDR3 covers 15 residues.

The V and J genes are TRBV27 and TRBJ2-7, with D hard to call. Between the trimmed V and J ends, which lost 6 bases and 6 bases, there was a span of 18 bases. This CDR3 is built from 14 residues. Germline values: CDR1 MNHEY, CDR2 SMNVEV (reference sequence). The CDR3 is CASSTTRVSPEQYF. CDR3 DNA: TGTGCCAGCAGCACGACACGGGTTTCGCCCGAGCAGTACTTC.

The V call is TRBV4-1, the J call TRBJ1-6, with 7 bases matching TRBD1. J was trimmed by 6 bases and V by 4 bases; bases with no gene match: 6. Germline V gene lookup returns CDR1 MGHRA and CDR2 YSYEKL. The CDR3 totals 15 residues. CDR3 sequence (DNA): TGCGCCAGCAGCCCGACAGGGCCCAGTAATTCACCCCTCCACTTT. Residues: CASSPTGPSNSPLHF.